This T cell receptor (beta chain) was documented in a study of blood T cell repertoires in COVID-19. The repertoire was sequenced with immunoSEQ multiplex PCR; TCRdb's copy has only in-frame clones and lacks some. The sample consists of 370,000 or so clones, approximately 87% of them appearing once. Germline-derived CDR1 and CDR2 are LNHDA and SQIVND (reference sequence). Unmatched junction bases numbered 7, after V lost 6 bases and J lost 2 bases. This CDR3 comprises 15 residues. Resolution of symptoms, clearance, or two negative PCRs was present in recovered Cohort 3 donors. The chain has TRBV19 and TRBJ1-3, with 7 bases aligning to TRBD1. Sequencing used PBMCs or T cells enriched from blood (not recorded which). This receptor was taken from a man between 25 and 39 years old who had recovered from COVID-19. The CDR3 loop is CASSKDRATGNTIYF. As DNA, the CDR3 is TGTGCCAGTAGCAAAGACAGGGCTACTGGAAACACCATATATTTT.